This T cell receptor beta chain was recovered during a study of T cell responses to AZD1222 COVID-19 vaccine. The table came from immunoSEQ multiplex PCR; TCRdb's copy has only in-frame clones and leaves some out. The sample holds 110,000 to 150,000 clones, about 93% seen once. The CDR3 extends over 15 amino acids. V was cut by 5 bases and J by 0 bases, with 11 bases left in between. The germline V gene encodes CDR1 SGHVS and CDR2 FQNEAQ. Of note for this clone: Its antigen is currently unknown.

Study-wide results and limits: Dominant at 160-218 and 743-854, vaccine-associated CD4 TCRs also spanned spike.

The rearrangement links TRBV7-8 to TRBJ1-3; tentatively, D is TRBD1 (5 bases). The specimen was peripheral blood, collected on day 0 of AZD1222 vaccination. This TCR was recovered from an adult in good health. CDR3 loop: CASSVGRYSGNTIYF. CDR3 nucleotide sequence: TGTGCCAGCAGCGTGGGACGGTACTCTGGAAACACCATATATTTT.